These T cell receptor beta chains were read from a single sample in a study of control samples from healthy donors and cancer patients. Data came from immunoSEQ multiplex PCR; TCRdb stores just in-frame clones and leaves some out. The data hold tens of thousands of clones, with 70% to 90% observed a single time. The specimen was blood. These receptors all come from a middle-aged man in good health. Both conserved end residues are part of each CDR3. The D gene is left open where the match is weak. For some rows the clone size is stated as once, few or many, or as a class when expanded; others skip it.

v_call	d_call	j_call	clone_size	cdr3_aa	cdr3_nt
TRBV24-1	.	TRBJ2-7	.	CATGSGAENEQYF	TGTGCCACGGGATCGGGGGCCGAGAACGAGCAGTACTTC
TRBV5-4	.	TRBJ1-2	.	CASSSDRPFYGYTF	TGTGCCAGCAGCTCGGACAGACCATTCTATGGCTACACCTTC
TRBV11-2	.	TRBJ1-2	.	CASSGGVYGYTF	TGTGCCAGCAGCGGGGGTGTCTATGGCTACACCTTC
TRBV7-2	.	TRBJ2-7	.	CANSLAPGTGEQYF	TGTGCCAACAGCTTAGCGCCGGGTACGGGGGAGCAGTACTTC
TRBV28	.	TRBJ2-1	.	CASSFRQEQFF	TGTGCCAGCAGTTTTAGACAGGAGCAGTTCTTC
TRBV27	TRBD2	TRBJ2-1	.	CASSRKVPLAGGHNEQFF	TGTGCCAGCAGCCGAAAGGTCCCCCTAGCGGGCGGTCACAATGAGCAGTTCTTC
TRBV7-9	.	TRBJ1-3	.	CASERGSGNTIYF	TGTGCCAGCGAACGGGGCTCTGGAAACACCATATATTTT
TRBV27	.	TRBJ2-7	.	CASTPVPTVPAYEQYF	TGTGCCAGCACCCCCGTGCCGACTGTTCCCGCCTACGAGCAGTACTTC
TRBV28	TRBD2	TRBJ2-5	.	CASSTTSGVGETQYF	TGTGCCAGCAGCACAACTAGCGGGGTGGGGGAGACCCAGTACTTC
TRBV2	.	TRBJ1-2	.	CASSLLQDSNYGYTF	TGTGCCAGCAGTCTATTACAGGATTCTAACTATGGCTACACCTTC
TRBV3-1/TRBV3-2	.	TRBJ2-1	.	CASSQAAQGNNEQFF	TGTGCCAGCAGCCAAGCCGCGCAGGGGAACAATGAGCAGTTCTTC
TRBV6-1	.	TRBJ2-3	.	CASSEPLRVAVTDTQYF	TGTGCCAGCAGTGAACCCCTCCGGGTAGCGGTCACAGATACGCAGTATTTT
TRBV11-2	.	TRBJ2-1	.	CASSYGGTGEQFF	TGTGCCAGCAGCTACGGAGGAACGGGTGAGCAGTTCTTC
TRBV5-3	TRBD2	TRBJ2-4	.	CARSPLAGEKLVRAKNIQYF	TGTGCCAGAAGCCCTCTAGCGGGAGAGAAGTTGGTTCGGGCCAAAAACATTCAGTACTTC
TRBV25-1	TRBD1	TRBJ1-1	once	CASRDRMNTEAFF	TGTGCCAGCAGGGACAGGATGAACACTGAAGCTTTCTTT
TRBV5-1	.	TRBJ2-3	.	CASYQGTSQSTDTQYF	TGCGCCAGCTATCAGGGAACTAGCCAGAGCACAGATACGCAGTATTTT
TRBV5-1	.	TRBJ1-1	once	CASFSQTGNTEAFF	TGCGCCAGCTTCTCCCAAACAGGGAACACTGAAGCTTTCTTT
TRBV7-3	.	TRBJ2-3	.	CASSFGTTGTQYF	TGTGCCAGCAGCTTCGGGACCACGGGGACGCAGTATTTT
TRBV20-1	.	TRBJ1-5	.	CSAGDQPQHF	TGCAGTGCGGGTGATCAGCCCCAGCATTTT
TRBV12-3/TRBV12-4	.	TRBJ2-7	.	CASSSSYEQYF	TGTGCCAGCAGCTCCTCCTACGAGCAGTACTTC
TRBV11-2	.	TRBJ1-4	.	CASSFVGTNEKLFF	TGTGCCAGCAGCTTTGTGGGTACGAATGAAAAACTGTTTTTT
TRBV5-6	.	TRBJ2-7	.	CASSLDWVETYEQYF	TGTGCCAGCAGCTTGGACTGGGTGGAAACCTACGAGCAGTACTTC
TRBV28	.	TRBJ2-1	.	CASSTAGARGSHNEQFF	TGTGCCAGCAGTACGGCGGGGGCGCGGGGAAGTCACAATGAGCAGTTCTTC
TRBV19	TRBD1	TRBJ1-5	.	CASSMWDRGQSNQPQHF	TGTGCCAGTAGTATGTGGGACAGGGGGCAAAGCAATCAGCCCCAGCATTTT
TRBV11-3	.	TRBJ2-1	once	CASSLEGSSQGSYNEQFF	TGTGCCAGCAGCTTAGAAGGGAGTAGCCAGGGCTCCTACAATGAGCAGTTCTTC
TRBV19	.	TRBJ1-2	.	CASSIDHEGGWYGYTF	TGTGCCAGTAGTATAGATCATGAGGGCGGCTGGTATGGCTACACCTTC
TRBV2	.	TRBJ2-1	.	CASSSTSSSYNEQFF	TGTGCCAGCAGTTCCACTAGCAGCTCCTACAATGAGCAGTTCTTC
TRBV19	.	TRBJ2-1	.	CASSMSQGGEQFF	TGTGCCAGTAGTATGTCACAGGGTGGTGAGCAGTTCTTC